The rows below give T cell receptor beta chains drawn from one sample of a study of OX40 agonist ivuxolimab in advanced cancers. TCRdb keeps only in-frame clones here, not all; method: immunoSEQ multiplex PCR. The table shows tens of thousands of clones, with under 90% occurring only once. Sequencing used CD4+ or CD8+ T cells sorted from blood, obtained in a trial of the OX40 agonist ivuxolimab. Receptors originate from an adult with an advanced solid tumor such as melanoma, head and neck, liver or kidney cancer. The CDR3 runs from the conserved cysteine through the conserved F or W. Expanded clones are given a class, and other clones once, few, many or no size at all.

j_call v_call clone_size cdr3_aa
TRBJ2-7 TRBV7-2 NA CASSLLGRNEQYF
TRBJ1-5 TRBV6-5 few CASSYESNQPQHF
TRBJ2-1 TRBV10-2 NA CASIRASYNEQFF
TRBJ1-6 TRBV10-3 NA CAISESPGSNSPLHF
TRBJ2-7 TRBV10-2 NA CASSGARWYEQYF
TRBJ2-1 TRBV5-1 once CASSLALASYNEQFF
TRBJ2-7 TRBV2 NA CASSEVFGGRKNF
TRBJ2-5 TRBV7-2 NA CASSLGRDGETQYF
TRBJ2-1 TRBV21-1 NA CASSKVGTGGHNEQFF
TRBJ1-2 TRBV19 NA CASSTTGGSPAGYTF
TRBJ2-3 TRBV5-1 NA CASGKREFTDTQYF
TRBJ2-6 TRBV7-9 NA CASSTGTGFSGANVLTF
TRBJ2-3 TRBV21-1 NA CASSQRRPRDRDSTDTQYF
TRBJ2-7 TRBV14 NA CASSQALLAGGGEQYF
TRBJ2-1 TRBV28 NA CASSLSAGTYNEQFF
TRBJ2-7 TRBV7-2 NA CASSFLVGSYEQYF
TRBJ2-2 TRBV6-5 NA CASRREGPRELFF
TRBJ2-7 TRBV18 NA CASSPGQGFHEQYF
TRBJ2-3 TRBV9 once CATARGNADTQYF
TRBJ2-7 TRBV4-2 NA CASSRGLADYEQYF
TRBJ1-2 TRBV28 NA CASRRPWAGAQGYTF
TRBJ2-7 TRBV7-6 few CASSLVAETYEQYF
TRBJ2-1 TRBV5-1 NA CASSLEARPQYNEQFF
TRBJ2-2 TRBV28 once CASSPLKGLTGELFF
TRBJ2-2 TRBV2 NA CASTMFGLGTGELFF
TRBJ1-4 TRBV4-3 NA CASSPGSLTTNEKLFF
TRBJ2-7 TRBV27 few CASSFIPSAWIGPSYEQYF
TRBJ2-5 TRBV10-3 NA CATGNRAQETQYF
TRBJ1-2 TRBV2 NA CASSELKFGYTF
TRBJ1-1 TRBV29-1 NA CSGQGANTEAFF
TRBJ2-7 TRBV11-2 NA CASSLGSKGQGVIEQYF
TRBJ2-3 TRBV27 NA CASNDRATDTQYF
TRBJ2-5 TRBV7-2 NA CASSLGGIETQYF
TRBJ1-5 TRBV21-1 NA CALVDVPQPQHF
TRBJ1-4 TRBV28 NA CASRGTEKLFF
TRBJ2-2 TRBV28 NA CASSLRGAGVGELFF
TRBJ2-3 TRBV7-9 NA CASSSHQGKVEYTDTQYF
TRBJ2-5 TRBV5-1 NA CASSLLGGETQYF
TRBJ1-1 TRBV18 once CASSLFEAFQNTEAFF
TRBJ2-3 TRBV5-3 NA CARSLPWRSNTQYF